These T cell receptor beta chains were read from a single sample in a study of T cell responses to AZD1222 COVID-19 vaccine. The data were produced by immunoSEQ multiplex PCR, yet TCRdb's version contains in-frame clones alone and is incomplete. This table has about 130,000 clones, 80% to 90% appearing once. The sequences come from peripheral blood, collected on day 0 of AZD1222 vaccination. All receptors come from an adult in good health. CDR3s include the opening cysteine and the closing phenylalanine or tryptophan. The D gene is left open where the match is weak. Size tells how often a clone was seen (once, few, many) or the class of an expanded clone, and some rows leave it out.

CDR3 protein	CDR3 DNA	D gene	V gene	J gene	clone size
CASSQIGNSGANVLTF	TGTGCCAGCAGCCAGATAGGCAACTCTGGGGCCAACGTCCTGACTTTC	.	TRBV4-2	TRBJ2-6	.
CSVYLGAVPYEQYF	TGCAGCGTCTACCTAGGGGCGGTACCCTACGAGCAGTACTTC	.	TRBV29-1	TRBJ2-7	few
CASSSSTLGDMQFF	TGTGCCAGCTCTTCTTCAACCCTCGGGGATATGCAGTTCTTC	.	TRBV27	TRBJ2-1	.
CASSGWRNPPTDTQYF	TGTGCCAGCAGTGGCTGGCGGAATCCCCCCACAGATACGCAGTATTTT	.	TRBV6-1	TRBJ2-3	.
CPAPNDRDQRNSPLHF	TGTCCCGCCCCCAACGACCGGGACCAAAGAAATTCACCCCTCCACTTT	.	TRBV19	TRBJ1-6	many
CASSYSGQLGVGEQFF	TGTGCCAGCAGTTACTCGGGACAATTGGGAGTTGGTGAGCAGTTCTTC	.	TRBV6-6	TRBJ2-1	.
CASSVGAGSYYEQYF	TGTGCCAGCAGCGTAGGTGCGGGTAGTTACTACGAGCAGTACTTC	.	TRBV9	TRBJ2-7	.
CASSRVNTGELFF	TGTGCCAGCTCACGCGTGAACACCGGGGAGCTGTTTTTT	.	TRBV18	TRBJ2-2	.
CSASVGQDLYEQYF	TGCAGTGCTAGTGTGGGACAGGACCTCTACGAGCAGTACTTC	TRBD1	TRBV20-1	TRBJ2-7	.
CASSAENTEAFF	TGTGCCAGCAGTGCAGAGAACACTGAAGCTTTCTTT	.	TRBV2	TRBJ1-1	.
CASRWSSETQYF	TGTGCCAGCAGGTGGTCCTCGGAGACCCAGTACTTC	.	TRBV2	TRBJ2-5	.
CASTTRSAYGYTF	TGTGCCAGCACCACCCGGTCCGCCTATGGCTACACCTTC	.	TRBV21-1	TRBJ1-2	.
CASSLGDYGYTF	TGTGCCAGCAGCCTGGGGGACTATGGCTACACCTTC	.	TRBV5-8	TRBJ1-2	.
CASSVEGQYGNTIYF	TGTGCCAGCAGCGTAGAGGGACAGTATGGAAACACCATATATTTT	TRBD1	TRBV9	TRBJ1-3	.
CATTDNEQFF	TGTGCCACCACGGACAATGAGCAGTTCTTC	.	TRBV28	TRBJ2-1	.
CASSFGGGDYEQYF	TGTGCCAGCAGCTTCGGCGGGGGGGACTACGAGCAGTACTTC	TRBD2	TRBV7-9	TRBJ2-7	.
CASSANPTLGRPDEQFF	TGTGCCAGCAGCGCCAACCCGACTCTAGGTAGGCCCGATGAGCAGTTCTTC	.	TRBV28	TRBJ2-1	.
CASSKTPTLTDTQYF	TGTGCCAGCAGCAAGACACCTACCCTGACAGATACGCAGTATTTT	.	TRBV5-4	TRBJ2-3	.
CASRVSPPANEQFF	TGCGCCAGCAGAGTGTCCCCTCCCGCCAATGAGCAGTTCTTC	.	TRBV5-1	TRBJ2-1	once
CALSGTSTDTQYF	TGTGCCCTTAGCGGGACTAGCACAGATACGCAGTATTTT	TRBD2	TRBV2	TRBJ2-3	.
CASSPPGLAGGAYNEQFF	TGTGCCAGCAGCCCCCCGGGACTAGCGGGAGGGGCCTACAATGAGCAGTTCTTC	TRBD2	TRBV5-4	TRBJ2-1	.
CSVGQAKGEQYF	TGCAGCGTTGGACAGGCTAAAGGCGAGCAGTACTTC	.	TRBV29-1	TRBJ2-7	once
CASSARQYRGAGETQYF	TGTGCCAGCAGTGCCCGACAGTATCGAGGGGCCGGGGAGACCCAGTACTTC	.	TRBV6-1	TRBJ2-5	.
CASSLYRGTQYF	TGTGCCAGCAGCTTGTATCGCGGGACCCAGTACTTC	.	TRBV5-6	TRBJ2-5	.
CASSLGGNTIYF	TGTGCCAGCAGTTTGGGGGGAAACACCATATATTTT	.	TRBV12-3/TRBV12-4	TRBJ1-3	few
CASSQTSGGSYEQYF	TGTGCCAGCAGCCAAACCAGCGGGGGGTCCTACGAGCAGTACTTC	TRBD2	TRBV4-2	TRBJ2-7	.
CASSWGTLGAKNIQYF	TGTGCCAGCAGTTGGGGCACCCTCGGGGCCAAAAACATTCAGTACTTC	.	TRBV27	TRBJ2-4	once
CAAGTGGGEAQHF	TGTGCAGCAGGGACAGGCGGGGGGGAAGCCCAGCATTTT	TRBD1	TRBV5-4	TRBJ1-5	.
CAWSPHSGSQPQHF	TGTGCCTGGAGTCCCCACAGTGGCTCTCAGCCCCAGCATTTT	.	TRBV30	TRBJ1-5	.
CASSSRTGGVYGYTF	TGTGCCAGCAGCTCCCGGACAGGGGGTGTCTATGGCTACACCTTC	TRBD1	TRBV7-9	TRBJ1-2	.
CASRNRGLTEAFF	TGTGCCAGCAGGAACCGGGGCCTCACTGAAGCTTTCTTT	.	TRBV12-3/TRBV12-4	TRBJ1-1	.
CASSPRTGNFDEQYF	TGTGCCAGCAGCCCACGGACAGGGAACTTCGACGAGCAGTACTTC	TRBD1	TRBV7-2	TRBJ2-7	.
CSVELGSYEQYF	TGCAGCGTTGAACTAGGAAGCTACGAGCAGTACTTC	.	TRBV29-1	TRBJ2-7	.
CASSQPGPNTEAFF	TGTGCCAGCAGCCAACCAGGACCGAACACTGAAGCTTTCTTT	.	TRBV3-1/TRBV3-2	TRBJ1-1	.
CASSSPAMELFF	TGTGCCAGCAGTTCGCCAGCAATGGAACTGTTTTTT	.	TRBV2	TRBJ1-4	.
CASSEQQIYGYTF	TGTGCCAGCAGTGAACAACAGATCTATGGCTACACCTTC	.	TRBV2	TRBJ1-2	once
CASSPTSGSNEQYF	TGTGCCAGCAGCCCGACTAGCGGGAGTAACGAGCAGTACTTC	TRBD2	TRBV13	TRBJ2-7	.
CASSRDQETQYF	TGTGCCAGCAGCCGAGATCAAGAGACCCAGTACTTC	.	TRBV3-1/TRBV3-2	TRBJ2-5	.
CASIGTGSVVTEAFF	TGTGCCTCAATCGGTACGGGATCCGTGGTTACTGAAGCTTTCTTT	.	TRBV28	TRBJ1-1	.
CASSQGLGLAGKGDTQYF	TGTGCCAGCAGCCAAGGTCTGGGACTAGCGGGAAAAGGAGATACGCAGTATTTT	TRBD2	TRBV4-2	TRBJ2-3	.
CASKRGLALETQYF	TGTGCCAGCAAGAGGGGACTAGCGCTAGAGACCCAGTACTTC	TRBD2	TRBV2	TRBJ2-5	.
CASSNREWLAEQFF	TGTGCCAGCAGCAATAGGGAGTGGTTAGCTGAGCAGTTCTTC	.	TRBV5-4	TRBJ2-1	.
CASSPGTQAYEQYF	TGTGCCAGCTCTCCCGGGACTCAGGCCTACGAGCAGTACTTC	.	TRBV18	TRBJ2-7	.
CASSTSSNQPQHF	TGTGCCAGTAGTACATCTAGCAATCAGCCCCAGCATTTT	.	TRBV19	TRBJ1-5	.
CASSQSTSSYGYTF	TGTGCCAGCAGCCAAAGTACCTCCTCCTATGGCTACACCTTC	.	TRBV3-1/TRBV3-2	TRBJ1-2	.
CASSEAGLAGGSGYGQYF	TGTGCCAGCAGTGAAGCGGGACTAGCGGGAGGGAGTGGATATGGGCAGTATTTT	TRBD2	TRBV6-1	TRBJ2-3	.
CASSELTGGGQPQHF	TGTGCCAGCAGTGAACTTACAGGGGGTGGTCAGCCCCAGCATTTT	TRBD1	TRBV6-1	TRBJ1-5	.
CASSLKYEQYF	TGTGCCAGCAGCTTAAAGTACGAGCAGTACTTC	.	TRBV7-2	TRBJ2-7	.
CASSLSGASPLHF	TGTGCCAGCAGTTTATCTGGGGCTTCACCCCTCCACTTT	.	TRBV28	TRBJ1-6	.
CASSPARQEQYF	TGTGCCAGCAGTCCCGCCAGACAGGAGCAGTACTTC	.	TRBV12-3/TRBV12-4	TRBJ2-7	.
CASSPLGGGSGETQYF	TGTGCCAGCAGTCCCCTGGGGGGAGGGTCGGGGGAGACCCAGTACTTC	TRBD2	TRBV27	TRBJ2-5	.
CAISDSGQGPGKTQYF	TGTGCCATCAGTGACTCGGGACAGGGGCCCGGAAAGACCCAGTACTTC	TRBD1	TRBV10-3	TRBJ2-5	.
CASSSGQGLLFF	TGCGCCAGCAGCTCGGGACAGGGTCTCCTGTTTTTT	TRBD1	TRBV5-1	TRBJ2-2	few
CASMAVPNTEAFF	TGCGCCAGCATGGCCGTCCCCAACACTGAAGCTTTCTTT	.	TRBV10-1	TRBJ1-1	.
CASSQWGKGDSNQPQHF	TGTGCCAGCAGCCAATGGGGGAAGGGGGATAGCAATCAGCCCCAGCATTTT	.	TRBV3-1/TRBV3-2	TRBJ1-5	once
CASSLELAGGSYNEQFF	TGTGCCAGCAGCCTGGAACTAGCGGGGGGATCCTACAATGAGCAGTTCTTC	TRBD2	TRBV3-1/TRBV3-2	TRBJ2-1	.
CASSAPSPPEGYTF	TGTGCCAGCAGTGCGCCCTCCCCGCCGGAGGGCTACACCTTC	.	TRBV25-1	TRBJ1-2	.
CSHDTSTDTQYF	TGCAGTCACGATACTAGCACAGATACGCAGTATTTT	.	TRBV29-1	TRBJ2-3	once
CATSSNGQPQHF	TGTGCCACCTCTTCCAACGGACAGCCCCAGCATTTT	.	TRBV27	TRBJ1-5	.